The rows below give T cell receptor beta chains drawn from one sample of a study of yellow fever vaccine responses in identical twins. TCRdb reanalysed the RT-PCR reads using MiXCR and keeps one entry per CDR3 protein. The sample includes 30,000 to 40,000 distinct CDR3 sequences, roughly 60% of them seen just once. The input for sequencing was T cells from blood (PBMCs), unsorted or a sorted subset (not recorded which), taken before or after yellow fever vaccination (not recorded which). Receptor source: a woman younger than 35 who received the yellow fever vaccine. The CDR3 runs from the conserved cysteine through the conserved F or W. D genes are given only for firm matches. Rows give clone size only sometimes, using once, few, many, or a class for an expanded clone.

TRBJ2-1 few NA TRBV7-6 CASSLTRDSKYNEQFF TGTGCCAGCAGCTTAACCCGGGACTCCAAATACAATGAGCAGTTCTTC
TRBJ2-1 NA TRBD2 TRBV29-1 CSVPLAGASDEQFF TGCAGCGTTCCCCTAGCGGGAGCTTCGGATGAGCAGTTCTTC
TRBJ2-1 NA NA TRBV2 CASGNSGYNEQFF TGTGCCAGCGGCAACAGCGGGTACAATGAGCAGTTCTTC
TRBJ1-1 few TRBD1 TRBV29-1 CSVEDRGRGTEAFF TGCAGCGTTGAGGACAGGGGGCGCGGCACTGAAGCTTTCTTT
TRBJ1-2 once NA TRBV3-1 CASRNTYGYTF TGTGCCAGCAGAAATACCTATGGCTACACCTTC
TRBJ2-7 NA NA TRBV5-6 CASENFYEQYF TGTGCCAGCGAGAACTTCTACGAGCAGTACTTC
TRBJ2-7 NA NA TRBV15 CATSRDRGPSSVEQYF TGTGCCACCAGCAGAGACCGGGGACCCTCGTCTGTCGAGCAGTACTTC
TRBJ2-1 NA TRBD1 TRBV2 CASGRTGGRNEQFF TGTGCCAGCGGCCGGACAGGGGGCCGGAATGAGCAGTTCTTC
TRBJ2-3 NA TRBD2 TRBV2 CASSGRLATDTQYF TGTGCCAGCAGTGGCCGACTAGCTACAGATACGCAGTATTTT
TRBJ2-1 NA TRBD1 TRBV18 CASSYRGVCDNEQFF TGTGCCAGCTCATACAGGGGTGTCTGTGACAATGAGCAGTTCTTC
TRBJ1-1 NA TRBD1 TRBV4-1 CASSPGQGARFGEAFF TGCGCCAGCAGCCCAGGACAGGGGGCGCGATTTGGTGAAGCTTTCTTT
TRBJ2-1 NA NA TRBV11-2 CASSLVQSHEQFF TGTGCCAGCAGCTTAGTACAGAGCCATGAGCAGTTCTTC
TRBJ1-3 NA NA TRBV10-3 CAIEQSNSGNTIYF TGTGCCATCGAGCAGTCAAACTCTGGAAACACCATATATTTT
TRBJ2-1 NA TRBD2 TRBV7-9 CASSPWVAGGPYNEQFF TGTGCCAGCAGCCCCTGGGTAGCGGGGGGCCCCTACAATGAGCAGTTCTTC
TRBJ2-5 NA NA TRBV5-1 CASRKQQETQYF TGCGCCAGCAGAAAGCAGCAAGAGACCCAGTACTTC
TRBJ2-1 NA NA TRBV20-1 CSARRAYNNEQFF TGCAGTGCTAGACGGGCATACAACAATGAGCAGTTCTTC
TRBJ2-4 NA TRBD1 TRBV6-5 CASRYLPTGAKNIQYF TGTGCCAGCAGATATCTCCCGACAGGGGCCAAAAACATTCAGTACTTC
TRBJ1-2 few NA TRBV3-1 CASSHFRSSSFYGYTF TGTGCCAGCAGCCACTTCAGATCCTCTTCCTTCTATGGCTACACCTTC
TRBJ1-5 NA TRBD1 TRBV28 CASSRDRGFNQPQHF TGTGCCAGCAGTCGAGACAGGGGCTTCAATCAGCCCCAGCATTTT
TRBJ2-3 NA NA TRBV12-3/TRBV12-4 CASSPTRGTDTQYF TGTGCCAGCAGTCCGACTAGGGGCACAGATACGCAGTATTTT
TRBJ1-1 NA NA TRBV4-1 CASSQALGTNTEAFF TGCGCCAGCAGCCAAGCACTGGGGACGAACACTGAAGCTTTCTTT
TRBJ2-2 NA NA TRBV5-6 CASGFGGELFF TGTGCCAGCGGGTTCGGCGGGGAGCTGTTTTTT
TRBJ2-7 few NA TRBV10-1 CASSEGQSESSYEQYF TGCGCCAGCAGTGAAGGGCAGTCCGAATCCTCCTACGAGCAGTACTTC
TRBJ2-1 NA TRBD2 TRBV5-1 CASSWVLAGGTEQFF TGCGCCAGCAGCTGGGTACTAGCGGGGGGGACCGAGCAGTTCTTC
TRBJ2-3 few TRBD2 TRBV6-4 CASSGTSGAADTQYF TGTGCCAGCAGCGGAACTAGCGGAGCGGCAGATACGCAGTATTTT
TRBJ2-5 few TRBD1 TRBV5-8 CASPEGRGYQETQYF TGTGCCAGCCCCGAGGGCAGGGGGTACCAAGAGACCCAGTACTTC
TRBJ1-1 NA TRBD1 TRBV11-1 CASSFGTGDSEAFF TGTGCCAGCAGCTTCGGGACAGGGGACTCTGAAGCTTTCTTT
TRBJ2-6 NA NA TRBV9 CASSVDSGANVLTF TGTGCCAGCAGCGTAGACTCTGGGGCCAACGTCCTGACTTTC